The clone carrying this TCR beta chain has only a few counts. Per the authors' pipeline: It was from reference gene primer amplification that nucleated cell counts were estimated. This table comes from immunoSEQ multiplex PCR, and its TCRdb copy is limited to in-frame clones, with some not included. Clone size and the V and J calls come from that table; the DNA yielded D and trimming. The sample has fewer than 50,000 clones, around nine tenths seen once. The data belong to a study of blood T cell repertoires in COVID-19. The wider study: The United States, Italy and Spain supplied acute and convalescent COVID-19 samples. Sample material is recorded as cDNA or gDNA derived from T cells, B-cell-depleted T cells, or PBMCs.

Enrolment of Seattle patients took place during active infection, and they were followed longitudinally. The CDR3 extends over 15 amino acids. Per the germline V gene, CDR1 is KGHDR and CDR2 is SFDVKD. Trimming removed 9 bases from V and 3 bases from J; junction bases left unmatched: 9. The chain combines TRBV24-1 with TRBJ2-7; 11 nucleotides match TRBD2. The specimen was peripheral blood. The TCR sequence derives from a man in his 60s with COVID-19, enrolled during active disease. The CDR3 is CATRPSGGNNYEQYF. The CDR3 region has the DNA TGTGCCACCCGTCCTAGCGGGGGGAATAACTACGAGCAGTACTTC.